Following are 25 T cell receptor beta chains from one sample sequenced in a study of blood T cell repertoires in COVID-19. The repertoire was sequenced with immunoSEQ multiplex PCR; TCRdb's copy has only in-frame clones and lacks some. The sample includes hundreds of thousands of clones, approximately 85% of them seen just once. Sample: PBMCs or T cells enriched from blood (not recorded which). Receptors were obtained from a man between 25 and 39 years old who had recovered from COVID-19.

This clone has a single count. V and J are TRBV29-1 and TRBJ1-2; 10 positions agree with TRBD1. The CDR3 is made up of 13 amino acids. Germline V gene data show CDR1 as SQVTM and CDR2 as ANQGSEA. With V trimmed by 7 bases and J by 3 bases, 5 bases remained unmatched. CDR3 in amino acids: CSGTTGGYYGYTF. The CDR3 DNA reads TGCAGCGGCACGACAGGGGGCTACTATGGCTACACCTTC.

V gene TRBV9 combines with J gene TRBJ1-6; 7 nucleotides agree with TRBD1. The CDR3 sequence is 15 residues long. V lost 3 bases and J lost 5; bases outside the gene matches: 5. Germline assignment: CDR1 SGDLS and CDR2 YYNGEE. The CDR3 here is CASSGRDRNNSPLHF. CDR3 DNA sequence: TGTGCCAGCAGCGGACGGGACAGAAATAATTCACCCCTCCACTTT.

CDR3 nucleotides: TGCGCCAGCTCGGGAGGGACAAAGGATACGCAGTATTTT. Protein sequence: CASSGGTKDTQYF. The V and J genes are TRBV10-1 and TRBJ2-3; 8 positions agree with TRBD2. With V trimmed by 8 bases and J by 6 bases, 7 bases remained unmatched. This CDR3 has 13 amino acids. Looked up from germline, CDR1 is WNHNN and CDR2 is SYGVQD (reference sequence).

This clone appeared a single time. This chain connects TRBV30 to TRBJ1-1; 7 bases map to TRBD1. CDR1 is GTSNPN, CDR2 SVGIG, per germline (reference sequence). V lost 1 base, J lost 10 bases, and 3 bases stayed unmatched. The CDR3 is made up of 11 amino acids. The CDR3 sequence: CAWSEQGRAFF. In DNA, the CDR3 is TGTGCCTGGAGTGAACAGGGGCGAGCTTTCTTT.

This clone was observed once. The chain links TRBV7-9 to TRBJ1-4; D perhaps matches TRBD1 (6 bases). In germline, CDR1 is SEHNR, CDR2 FQNEAQ (reference sequence). V was cut by 6 bases and J by 8 bases, with 19 bases left in between. CDR3 length: 15 residues. CDR3 amino acids: CASSFQQGGREKLFF. The CDR3, as DNA: TGTGCCAGCAGTTTCCAACAGGGAGGGAGGGAAAAACTGTTTTTT.

The chain has TRBV5-8 and TRBJ1-6, with 9 bases identical to TRBD1. The V segment lost 4 bases and the J segment 11 bases; nucleotides outside the gene matches: 7. CDR3 length: 14 amino acids. CDR1 is SGHTS, CDR2 YDEGEE, per germline. CDR3 region: CASSRGTGRAPLHF. CDR3 in DNA: TGTGCCAGCAGCCGAGGGACAGGGCGGGCACCCCTCCACTTT.

The chain has TRBV9 and TRBJ2-5, with D maybe TRBD2 (6 bases). CDR1 and CDR2 from the germline V gene are SGDLS and YYNGEE. There are 15 residues in the CDR3. Trimming pared 0 bases from V and 5 bases from J, leaving 14 bases between. CDR3 protein: CASSVGSGGSETQYF. In DNA, the CDR3 is TGTGCCAGCAGCGTAGGTTCCGGGGGTTCGGAGACCCAGTACTTC.

The genes are TRBV21-1 and TRBJ1-5. TRBV21-1 is labeled a pseudogene. The CDR3 consists of 16 residues. CDR3 bases: TGTGCCAGCAGCAAAGGGGGGGGCGACCCAAATCAGCCCCAGCATTTT. Protein: CASSKGGGDPNQPQHF.

This clone was picked up one time. The V call is TRBV19, the J call TRBJ2-7; tentatively, D is TRBD1 (6 bases). V was clipped by 7 bases and J by 4 bases, with 20 bases between them. Germline V gene data show CDR1 as LNHDA and CDR2 as SQIVND (reference sequence). CDR3 length equals 15 residues. The CDR3, as DNA: TGTGCCAGTAAGGAGGTAGGGGCAGGGGAATACGAGCAGTACTTC. It is translated as CASKEVGAGEYEQYF.

This clone was recorded a few times. V usage is TRBV25-1 and J usage is TRBJ1-1, with D possibly TRBD1 on 6 matching bases. Germline CDR1 reads MGHDK; CDR2 reads SYGVNS. The CDR3 is made up of 13 amino acids. Trimming took 1 base from V and 12 from J, leaving 15 bases between them. CDR3 sequence: CASSESGRGETFF. In DNA, the CDR3 is TGTGCCAGCAGTGAATCCGGCAGGGGAGAAACTTTCTTT.

This clone occurred a few times. The chain has TRBV7-2 and TRBJ1-2, with 7 bases lining up with TRBD1. The V and J ends lost 5 bases and 4 bases, in that order; junction bases with no gene match: 10. CDR1 SGHTA and CDR2 FQGNSA come from the germline V gene. The CDR3 is 15 residues long. The CDR3 DNA is TGTGCCAGCAGCCAACGACAGGGACCCCTCTATGGCTACACCTTC. Protein sequence: CASSQRQGPLYGYTF. The variable domain in full, completed from reference TRBV7-2 and TRBJ1-2, reads GAGVSQSPSNKVTEKGKDVELRCDPISGHTALYWYRQSLGQGLEFLIYFQGNSAPDKSGLPSDRFSAERTGGSVSTLTIQRTQQEDSAVYLCASSQRQGPLYGYTFGSGTRLTVV.

Comment on this clone: Other DNA sequences in the same sample also yield this CDR3. The rearrangement links TRBV11-2 to TRBJ1-1; no reliable D call. CDR1 is SGHAT, CDR2 FQNNGV, per germline. This CDR3 is 13 amino acids long. Between the trimmed V and J ends, which lost 3 bases and 6 bases, there was a span of 11 bases. CDR3 bases: TGTGCCAGCAGCTTGGAGGGTGGCTCTGAAGCTTTCTTT. Amino acid sequence: CASSLEGGSEAFF.

This clone was seen a single time. This rearrangement joins TRBV4-3 to TRBJ1-5; D gene unclear. With 0 bases removed from V and 6 bases from J, the gap between germline ends came to 18 bases. Germline V gene sequence: CDR1 LGHNA, CDR2 YSLEER. This CDR3 is built from 17 residues. CDR3 nucleotide sequence: TGCGCCAGCAGCCAAGATCGGGGAGGGATAGGTGTTCAGCCCCAGCATTTT. This encodes CASSQDRGGIGVQPQHF.

The V call is TRBV25-1, the J call TRBJ1-4; D is uncertain. CDR3 length: 14 residues. The germline V gene encodes CDR1 MGHDK and CDR2 SYGVNS. V dropped 6 bases and J dropped 6 bases, with 14 bases sitting between them. CDR3 sequence: CASRAGSLHEKLFF. For the CDR3, the DNA is TGTGCCAGCAGAGCCGGGTCGCTCCATGAAAAACTGTTTTTT. Drawing the rest from reference TRBV25-1 and TRBJ1-4, the complete variable domain is EADIYQTPRYLVIGTGKKITLECSQTMGHDKMYWYQQDPGMELHLIHYSYGVNSTEKGDLSSESTVSRIRTEHFPLTLESARPSHTSQYLCASRAGSLHEKLFFGSGTQLSVL.

The rearrangement links TRBV4-3 to TRBJ2-1, with 10 bases fitting TRBD2. The CDR3 runs to 13 residues. The V gene end was trimmed by 4 bases and the J gene end by 12 bases; junction bases not matched to a gene: 6. Germline V CDR1 and CDR2: LGHNA, YSLEER. CDR3 region: CASSPRLAGVQFF. CDR3 in DNA: TGCGCCAGCAGCCCCCGGCTAGCGGGGGTGCAGTTCTTC.

This chain connects TRBV6-5 to TRBJ1-1; 7 positions match TRBD1. Unmatched junction bases numbered 5, after V lost 6 bases and J lost 4 bases. The CDR3 totals 13 residues. Per the germline V gene, CDR1 is MNHEY and CDR2 is SVGAGI. The CDR3 reads CASRLTGTTEAFF. Here the CDR3 DNA reads TGTGCCAGCAGATTGACAGGGACCACTGAAGCTTTCTTT.

The chain carries TRBV27 and TRBJ1-2, with D perhaps TRBD1 (5 bases). V gave up 11 bases and J gave up 0 bases, with 16 bases separating them. The CDR3 extends over 14 amino acids. CDR1 and CDR2 from the germline V gene are MNHEY and SMNVEV (reference sequence). The CDR3 spells CAGEKGHPNYGYTF. CDR3 sequence (DNA): TGTGCCGGGGAAAAGGGGCACCCTAACTATGGCTACACCTTC.

The rearrangement joins TRBV9 to TRBJ2-7; 7 bases line up with TRBD1. CDR1 and CDR2 (germline): SGDLS, YYNGEE. Trimming cost V 3 bases and J 1 base; bases outside gene matches: 10. This CDR3 comprises 16 residues. Here the CDR3 DNA reads TGTGCCAGCAGCGGGAGACAGGGTGCAAGATCCTACGAGCAGTACTTC. The encoded protein is CASSGRQGARSYEQYF. Supplemented by reference TRBV9 and TRBJ2-7, the full variable domain reads DSGVTQTPKHLITATGQRVTLRCSPRSGDLSVYWYQQSLDQGLQFLIQYYNGEERAKGNILERFSAQQFPDLHSELNLSSLELGDSALYFCASSGRQGARSYEQYFGPGTRLTVT.

J is TRBJ1-1 and V is TRBV19, with 11 bases fitting TRBD1. Germline-derived CDR1 and CDR2 are LNHDA and SQIVND (reference sequence). V shed 5 bases, J shed 5 bases, and the junction held 4 bases outside the gene matches. The CDR3 consists of 14 residues. CDR3 sequence (DNA): TGTGCCAGTAGTTTCGGGACAGGGGGGACTGAAGCTTTCTTT. Translating gives CASSFGTGGTEAFF. The variable domain in full, completed from reference TRBV19 and TRBJ1-1, reads DGGITQSPKYLFRKEGQNVTLSCEQNLNHDAMYWYRQDPGQGLRLIYYSQIVNDFQKGDIAEGYSVSREKKESFPLTVTSAQKNPTAFYLCASSFGTGGTEAFFGQGTRLTVV.

The chain recombines TRBV7-8 with TRBJ1-5; D is unclear. Germline CDR1 SGHVS, CDR2 FQNEAQ. The V and J ends lost 2 bases and 9 bases respectively, with 8 bases between them. The CDR3 extends over 12 amino acids. The CDR3 DNA is TGTGCCAGCAGCTTATCGAGAGGGCCCCAGCATTTT. It codes for CASSLSRGPQHF.

This clone was counted a few times. This chain connects TRBV4-1 to TRBJ1-5; D is undetermined. The V end lost 3 bases, the J end lost 0 bases, and 12 bases lay between the germline ends. Per the germline V gene, CDR1 is MGHRA and CDR2 is YSYEKL. This CDR3 is built from 16 residues. The CDR3 is CASSQSAGNSNQPQHF. In nucleotides, the CDR3 is TGCGCCAGCAGCCAGTCAGCGGGGAATAGCAATCAGCCCCAGCATTTT.

In this sample, this clone turned up a few times. This sequence joins TRBV2 and TRBJ1-5; 8 positions match TRBD1. The trim removed 2 bases at V and 3 bases at J, leaving 3 bases unmatched. CDR3 size: 15 residues. CDR1 and CDR2 (germline): SNHLY, FYNNEI. Here the CDR3 DNA reads TGTGCCAGCAGTGAATGGACAGGGTACAATCAGCCCCAGCATTTT. It specifies CASSEWTGYNQPQHF.

The chain uses TRBV7-3 and TRBJ1-1, with D possibly matching TRBD1 (6 bases). Germline assignment: CDR1 SGHTA and CDR2 FQGTGA. The CDR3 is 13 amino acids. V was pared by 1 base and J by 11 bases, with 14 bases between. CDR3 protein: CASSLSGGVMAFF. The CDR3 coding sequence is TGTGCCAGCAGCTTAAGTGGGGGCGTTATGGCTTTCTTT.

This clone has just one count. The chain uses TRBV7-9 and TRBJ1-1; D ambiguous. The germline CDR1 and CDR2 sequences are SEHNR and FQNEAQ (reference sequence). CDR3 length equals 15 residues. The V and J ends lost 3 bases and 0 bases respectively, with 11 bases between them. The CDR3 is CASSFQETMNTEAFF. As DNA, the CDR3 is TGTGCCAGCAGCTTTCAGGAGACTATGAACACTGAAGCTTTCTTT. Supplemented by reference TRBV7-9 and TRBJ1-1, the full variable domain reads DTGVSQNPRHKITKRGQNVTFRCDPISEHNRLYWYRQTLGQGPEFLTYFQNEAQLEKSRLLSDRFSAERPKGSFSTLEIQRTEQGDSAMYLCASSFQETMNTEAFFGQGTRLTVV.

This chain links TRBV9 with TRBJ2-5, with D perhaps TRBD1 (6 bases). This CDR3 comprises 15 residues. Trimming took 0 bases from V and 5 from J, leaving 14 bases between them. The germline V gene has CDR1 SGDLS and CDR2 YYNGEE. The CDR3 sequence: CASSVGSQGWETQYF. The CDR3 nucleotides are TGTGCCAGCAGCGTAGGATCACAGGGTTGGGAGACCCAGTACTTC.